What follows are 8 T cell receptor beta chains derived from one specimen sequenced in a study of blood T cell repertoires in COVID-19. TCRdb's table, derived via immunoSEQ multiplex PCR, lists solely in-frame clones and lacks some. The data contain about 200,000 clones, roughly four fifths of them singletons. The sequenced sample consisted of peripheral blood. The receptors shown here come from a woman aged 45-65 years with active or convalescent COVID-19.

The chain combines TRBV19 with TRBJ1-1, with 8 positions matching TRBD1. V lost 5 bases and J lost 3; bases outside the gene matches: 2. CDR3 length equals 13 residues. Looked up from germline, CDR1 is LNHDA and CDR2 is SQIVND (reference sequence). The CDR3 sequence: CASSVQGDTEAFF. CDR3 DNA: TGTGCCAGTAGTGTACAGGGGGACACTGAAGCTTTCTTT.

The chain couples TRBV5-3 to TRBJ2-1; TRBD1 agrees at 10 bases. TRBV5-3 qualifies as an ORF whose function is uncertain. The CDR3 has 19 residues. Trimming at V came to 0 bases and at J to 4 bases, leaving 13 bases not matched to a gene. The CDR3 reads CARSLGLGKPGQGYNEQFF. In DNA form, the CDR3 reads TGTGCCAGAAGCTTGGGTCTCGGAAAACCGGGACAGGGGTACAATGAGCAGTTCTTC.

V is TRBV11-2 and J is TRBJ1-3; weak D call: TRBD1 (5 bases). Between the trimmed V and J ends, which lost 1 base and 3 bases, there was a span of 10 bases. This CDR3 spans 15 amino acids. Per the germline V gene, CDR1 is SGHAT and CDR2 is FQNNGV. CDR3 coding DNA: TGTGCCAGCAGCTTAGTAGGGGTGCGTGGAAACACCATATATTTT. It encodes CASSLVGVRGNTIYF.

V gene TRBV2 combines with J gene TRBJ2-5; TRBD2 agrees at 16 bases. The CDR3 covers 16 residues. The germline CDR1 and CDR2 sequences are SNHLY and FYNNEI. The ends lost 8 bases at V and 1 base at J; junction bases unmatched: 4. As DNA, the CDR3 is TGTGCCAGCTCGGGGACTAGCGGGGGGGTCCAAGAGACCCAGTACTTC. Translation gives CASSGTSGGVQETQYF. Based on the CDR3 plus reference TRBV2 and TRBJ2-5, the full variable domain is EPEVTQTPSHQVTQMGQEVILRCVPISNHLYFYWYRQILGQKVEFLVSFYNNEISEKSEIFDDQFSVERPDGSNFTLKIRSTKLEDSAMYFCASSGTSGGVQETQYFGPGTRLLVL.

The table lists this clone with a few counts. The chain is built from TRBV25-1 and TRBJ2-1, with 8 positions matching TRBD1. Germline V gene lookup returns CDR1 MGHDK and CDR2 SYGVNS. V shed 8 bases and J 3 bases; nucleotides not matched to a gene: 3. The CDR3 covers 13 residues. CDR3 nucleotide sequence: TGTGCCAGCGCGACAGGGGACTACAATGAGCAGTTCTTC. It codes for CASATGDYNEQFF.

This chain uses TRBV28 with TRBJ2-7; 11 bases match TRBD2. The CDR3 runs 15 residues. Germline lookup yields CDR1 MDHEN and CDR2 SYDVKM. V trimming: 6 bases; J trimming: 5 bases; junction bases outside the gene matches: 9. The CDR3 DNA sequence: TGTGCCAGCAGCTCCTCTAGCGGGGGGTCCCACGAGCAGTACGTC. It yields the protein CASSSSSGGSHEQYV.

The rearrangement uses TRBV21-1 and TRBJ1-5. TRBV21-1 is shown as a pseudogene. This CDR3 is 14 amino acids long. This chain's CDR3 is CASSFQDFYQPQHF. The CDR3 DNA follows: TGTGCCAGCAGCTTTCAGGACTTCTATCAGCCCCAGCATTTT.

Details on this clone: Other DNA sequences from this sample encode an identical CDR3 as well. The chain is built from TRBV2 and TRBJ1-5; 7 nucleotides line up with TRBD1. Germline V lookup: CDR1 SNHLY, CDR2 FYNNEI. J lost 1 base, V lost 4 bases, and 1 base had no gene match. This CDR3 is built from 14 residues. CDR3 in DNA: TGTGCCAGCAGTGCGACAGGGAGCAATCAGCCCCAGCATTTT. Its translation is CASSATGSNQPQHF.